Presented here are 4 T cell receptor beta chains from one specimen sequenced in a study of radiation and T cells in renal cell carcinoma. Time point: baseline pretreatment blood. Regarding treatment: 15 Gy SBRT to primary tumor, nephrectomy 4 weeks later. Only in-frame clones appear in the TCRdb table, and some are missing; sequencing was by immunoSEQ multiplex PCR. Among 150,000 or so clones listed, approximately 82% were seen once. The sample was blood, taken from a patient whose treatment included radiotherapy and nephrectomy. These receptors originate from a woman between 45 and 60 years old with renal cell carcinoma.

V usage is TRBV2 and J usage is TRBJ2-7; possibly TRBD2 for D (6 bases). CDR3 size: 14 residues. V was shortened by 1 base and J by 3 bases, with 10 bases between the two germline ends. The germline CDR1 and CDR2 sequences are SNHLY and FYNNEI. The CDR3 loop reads CASSEGRVSYEQYF. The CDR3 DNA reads TGTGCCAGCAGTGAAGGGAGGGTTAGCTACGAGCAGTACTTC.

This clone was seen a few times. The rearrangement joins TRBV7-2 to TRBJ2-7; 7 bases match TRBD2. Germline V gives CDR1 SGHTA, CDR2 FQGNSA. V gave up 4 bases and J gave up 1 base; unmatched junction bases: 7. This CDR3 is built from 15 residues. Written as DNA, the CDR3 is TGTGCCAGCAGCTCCGACGGGGGGAGGTCCTACGAGCAGTACTTC. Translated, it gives CASSSDGGRSYEQYF.

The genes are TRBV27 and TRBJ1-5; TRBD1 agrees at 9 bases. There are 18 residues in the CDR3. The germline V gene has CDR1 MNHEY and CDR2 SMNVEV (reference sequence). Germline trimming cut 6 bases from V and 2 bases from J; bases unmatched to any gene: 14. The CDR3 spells CASSRNPGQGSGNQPQHF. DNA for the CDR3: TGTGCCAGCAGCCGAAACCCTGGACAGGGGAGTGGCAATCAGCCCCAGCATTTT.

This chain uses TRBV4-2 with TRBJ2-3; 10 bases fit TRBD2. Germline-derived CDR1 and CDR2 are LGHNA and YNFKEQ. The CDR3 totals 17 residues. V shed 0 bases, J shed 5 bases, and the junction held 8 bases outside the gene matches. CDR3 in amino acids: CASSQDLSGRAGDTQYF. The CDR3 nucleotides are TGTGCCAGCAGCCAAGATTTGAGCGGGAGGGCTGGAGATACGCAGTATTTT.